The table lists the clone carrying this T cell receptor beta chain with many counts. Its antigen is still unknown. The data belong to a study of identical twins. Only healthy Caucasians were enrolled as donors. General study points: It was out-of-frame TCR alpha sharing in monozygotic twins that models underestimated. Out-of-frame alpha sequences shared by twins were enriched for low generation probability. The analysis was cross-sectional rather than longitudinal within donors.

The V gene end was trimmed by 8 bases and the J gene end by 5 bases; junction bases not matched to a gene: 11. The CDR3 is made up of 14 amino acids. TCRdb called the 5' RACE reads again in MiXCR, with one record for every CDR3 protein. The repertoire includes 690,000 or so distinct CDR3 sequences, around 8.3% of them detected once, and around 0.98% sits in the top ten. Another study also made use of these data, one on yellow fever vaccine responses in identical twins.

The sequence was collected from a woman younger than 35 in good health. The chain has TRBV12-3 or TRBV12-4 and TRBJ1-1; 7 nucleotides line up with TRBD1. Sequenced material: PBMCs. CDR3: CASREQGTGTEAFF. CDR3 sequence (DNA): TGTGCCAGCCGCGAACAGGGGACTGGTACTGAAGCTTTCTTT.